These T cell receptor beta chains were read from a single sample in a study of T cell responses to AZD1222 COVID-19 vaccine. Measured with immunoSEQ multiplex PCR; TCRdb has only the in-frame clones, and not every one. The data show 150,000 to 200,000 clones, roughly 94% seen once. The specimen was peripheral blood, collected on day 0 of AZD1222 vaccination. The receptors shown here come from an adult in good health. Both conserved end residues are part of each CDR3.

v_call	j_call	cdr3_aa
TRBV9	TRBJ2-3	CASSGRLAVSTDTQYF
TRBV6-1	TRBJ2-3	CASSDRYTDTQYF
TRBV4-1	TRBJ1-5	CASSQVTGTGSQHF
TRBV28	TRBJ2-7	CASSSGLAAYEQYF
TRBV3-1/TRBV3-2	TRBJ2-1	CASSQDAALSGSPFF
TRBV19	TRBJ1-2	CASSPGRRTNYGYTF
TRBV7-4	TRBJ1-5	CASSLDRRNQPQHF
TRBV7-9	TRBJ1-5	CASSLARPGQITSNQPQHF
TRBV28	TRBJ2-5	CASSKTGRKYQETQYF
TRBV6-5	TRBJ1-3	CAVRSREDSGNTIYF
TRBV19	TRBJ2-3	CASSMGWTGGTDTQYF
TRBV7-3	TRBJ1-3	CASSLGGGNTIYF
TRBV3-1/TRBV3-2	TRBJ2-1	CASSQEVPSGEQFF
TRBV5-1	TRBJ2-3	CASSLGFPTDTQYF
TRBV28	TRBJ1-3	CASWDSSSGNTIYF
TRBV5-1	TRBJ2-3	CASSTRTGSTDTQYF
TRBV15	TRBJ2-7	CATSPRDRKTGEQYF
TRBV7-9	TRBJ2-1	CASSLARQGANEQFF
TRBV6-1	TRBJ2-2	CASSEEGTGELFF
TRBV18	TRBJ1-2	CASSPSAGNYGYTF
TRBV28	TRBJ2-1	CASSSYNEQFF
TRBV19	TRBJ2-1	CASTHNLASLRYNEQFF
TRBV11-2	TRBJ1-2	CASSPPSRDGYTF
TRBV9	TRBJ2-7	CASSGGTGVEQYF
TRBV10-2	TRBJ2-2	CASRAQNTGELFF
TRBV27	TRBJ2-1	CASSFRLAGGGEQFF
TRBV29-1	TRBJ1-4	CSVGGSGTGEKLFF
TRBV30	TRBJ2-1	CAWSTQRGNNEQFF
TRBV28	TRBJ2-7	CASSLWIIRDSETYEQYF
TRBV5-1	TRBJ2-5	CASNLGGQETQYF
TRBV24-1	TRBJ1-1	CATSDSGRSEAFF
TRBV7-2	TRBJ2-7	CASSSGGTYEQYF
TRBV24-1	TRBJ2-1	CATSDSVAGGRNEQFF